The clone carrying this T cell receptor (beta chain) was observed at least ten times. This record belongs to a study of shared clonotypes between healthy human individuals. Looked up from germline, CDR1 is SGDLS and CDR2 is YYNGEE. The CDR3 totals 16 residues. V was trimmed by 2 bases and J by 4 bases, leaving 17 bases between them. The authors' processing: Owing to the provision of junction-only sequences devoid of quality scores by immunoSEQ, filtering differed. Libraries were prepared by immunoSEQ multiplex PCR; TCRdb keeps only in-frame clonotypes and omits some of them. D and trimming were read from the DNA, whereas the V and J calls and clone size are those reported in that table. Among about a million clones listed, approximately 80% were seen once.

The rearrangement links TRBV9 to TRBJ2-3; unclear D gene. The sequencing input was memory CD4+ T cells from PBMCs. Subset of the sample: CD45RA-negative fraction. This TCR was recovered from a man younger than 35 in good health. Some clones in this sample may be carry-over from other donors' samples. This CDR3 reads CASSVSTYLQADTQYF. CDR3 bases: TGTGCCAGCAGCGTTTCCACTTATCTTCAGGCAGATACGCAGTATTTT.